The TCR beta chain described here comes from a study of tumor T cells in aggressive B-cell lymphoma. TCRdb keeps only in-frame clones here, not all; method: immunoSEQ multiplex PCR. The sample contains roughly 1,800 clones, 90% to 95% of which appear only once. V shed 2 bases and J 4 bases; nucleotides not matched to a gene: 5. The length of the CDR3 is 15 residues. CDR1 and CDR2 from the germline V gene are MRHNA and SNTAGT. The receptor was isolated from an adult with diffuse large B cell lymphoma. V and J are TRBV6-4 and TRBJ2-3; 8 bases are a match to TRBD2. The specimen sequenced was tumor tissue. The CDR3 DNA sequence: TGTGCCAGCAGTGACACGGGAGGGCCGTCAGATACGCAGTATTTT. Protein: CASSDTGGPSDTQYF.